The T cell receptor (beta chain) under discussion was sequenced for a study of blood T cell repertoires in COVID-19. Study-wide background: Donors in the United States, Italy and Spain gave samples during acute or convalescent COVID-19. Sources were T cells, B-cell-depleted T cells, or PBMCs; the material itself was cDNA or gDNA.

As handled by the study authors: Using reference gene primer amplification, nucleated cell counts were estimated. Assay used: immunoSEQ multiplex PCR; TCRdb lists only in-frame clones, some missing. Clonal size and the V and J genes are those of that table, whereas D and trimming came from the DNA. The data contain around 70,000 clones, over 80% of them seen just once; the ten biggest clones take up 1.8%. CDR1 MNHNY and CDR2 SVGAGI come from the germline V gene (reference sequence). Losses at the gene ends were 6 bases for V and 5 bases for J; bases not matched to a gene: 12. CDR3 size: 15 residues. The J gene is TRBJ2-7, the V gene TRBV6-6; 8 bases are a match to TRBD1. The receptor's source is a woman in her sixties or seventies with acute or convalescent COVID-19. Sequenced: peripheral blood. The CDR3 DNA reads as TGTGCCAGCAGCCGACTGCAGGGGGCGTCAAACGAGCAGTACTTC. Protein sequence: CASSRLQGASNEQYF.